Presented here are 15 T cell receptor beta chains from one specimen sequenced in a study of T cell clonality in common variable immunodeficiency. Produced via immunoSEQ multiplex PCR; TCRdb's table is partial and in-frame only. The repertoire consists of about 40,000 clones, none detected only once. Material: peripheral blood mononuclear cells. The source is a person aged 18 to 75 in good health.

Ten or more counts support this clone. The CDR3 protein is CASSQPSGRENTGELFF. Partial CDR3 DNA: TGCGCCAGCAGCCAACCTAGCGGGAGGGAGAACACCGGGGAG. This chain connects TRBV4-1 to TRBJ2-2, with 12 bases lining up with TRBD2. The DNA ends 3 residues before the CDR3 does, and the rest of the CDR3 is filled in from the germline J gene. Trimming cost V 2 bases and J 1 base; bases outside gene matches: 2. The CDR3 loop spans 17 amino acids. The germline CDR1 and CDR2 sequences are MGHRA and YSYEKL.

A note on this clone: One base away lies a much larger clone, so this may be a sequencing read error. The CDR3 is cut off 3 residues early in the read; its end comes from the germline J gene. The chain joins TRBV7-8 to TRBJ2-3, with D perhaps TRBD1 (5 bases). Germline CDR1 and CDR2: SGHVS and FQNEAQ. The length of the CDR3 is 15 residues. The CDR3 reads CASSLEAGNNQPQYF. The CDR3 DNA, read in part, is TGTGCCAGCAGCTTAGAGGCAGGGAACAATCAGCCG.

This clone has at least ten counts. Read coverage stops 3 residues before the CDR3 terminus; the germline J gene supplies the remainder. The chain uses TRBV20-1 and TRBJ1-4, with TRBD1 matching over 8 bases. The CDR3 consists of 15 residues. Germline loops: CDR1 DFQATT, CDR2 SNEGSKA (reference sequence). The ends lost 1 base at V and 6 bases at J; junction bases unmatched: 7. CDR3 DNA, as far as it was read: TGCAGTGCTAGAGGCCATGGACAGGGCGATGAAAAA. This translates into CSARGHGQGDEK. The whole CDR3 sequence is CSARGHGQGDEKLFF.

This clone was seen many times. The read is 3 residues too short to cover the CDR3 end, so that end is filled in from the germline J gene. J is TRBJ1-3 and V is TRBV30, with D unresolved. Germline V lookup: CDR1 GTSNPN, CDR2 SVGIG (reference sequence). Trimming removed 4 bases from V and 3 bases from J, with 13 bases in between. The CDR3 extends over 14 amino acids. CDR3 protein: CAWTKGPLGNTIYF. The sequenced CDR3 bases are TGTGCCTGGACTAAGGGCCCTCTTGGAAACACC.

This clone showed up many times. The part of the CDR3 DNA that was read is TGCAGTGCTAGAGTGCGGACAGCCTCAAGAACCGGGGAG. It yields the protein CSARVRTASRTGE. The entire CDR3 protein reads CSARVRTASRTGELFF. The chain uses TRBV20-1 and TRBJ2-2, with D perhaps TRBD1 (6 bases). The read falls 3 residues short of the CDR3 end, and the missing part is taken from the germline J gene. The ends were cut back, 1 base at V and 5 bases at J, with 17 bases in the middle. Germline assignment: CDR1 DFQATT and CDR2 SNEGSKA (reference sequence). This CDR3 comprises 16 residues.

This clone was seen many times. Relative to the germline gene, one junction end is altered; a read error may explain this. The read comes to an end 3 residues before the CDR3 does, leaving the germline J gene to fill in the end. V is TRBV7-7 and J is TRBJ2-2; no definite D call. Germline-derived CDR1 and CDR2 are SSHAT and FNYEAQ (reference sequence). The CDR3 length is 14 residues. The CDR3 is CASSLAQNTGELFF. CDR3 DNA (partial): TGTGCTAGCAGCTTAGCCCAGAACACCGGGGAG.

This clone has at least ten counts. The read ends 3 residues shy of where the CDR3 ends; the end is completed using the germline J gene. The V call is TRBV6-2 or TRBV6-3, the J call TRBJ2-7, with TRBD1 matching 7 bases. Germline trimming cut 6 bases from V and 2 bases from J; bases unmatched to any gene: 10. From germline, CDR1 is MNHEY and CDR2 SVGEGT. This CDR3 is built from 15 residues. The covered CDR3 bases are TGTGCCAGCAGCTCCGACAGGGTGGGGGCCTACGAG. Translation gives CASSSDRVGAYE. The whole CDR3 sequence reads CASSSDRVGAYEQYF.

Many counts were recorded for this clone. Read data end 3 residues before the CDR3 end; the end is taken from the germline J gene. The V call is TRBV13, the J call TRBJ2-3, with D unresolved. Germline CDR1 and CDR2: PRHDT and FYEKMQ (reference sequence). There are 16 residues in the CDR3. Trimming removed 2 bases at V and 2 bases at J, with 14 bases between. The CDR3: CASSLSAGQPTDTQYF. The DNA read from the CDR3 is TGTGCCAGCAGCTTATCGGCAGGCCAACCCACAGATACG.

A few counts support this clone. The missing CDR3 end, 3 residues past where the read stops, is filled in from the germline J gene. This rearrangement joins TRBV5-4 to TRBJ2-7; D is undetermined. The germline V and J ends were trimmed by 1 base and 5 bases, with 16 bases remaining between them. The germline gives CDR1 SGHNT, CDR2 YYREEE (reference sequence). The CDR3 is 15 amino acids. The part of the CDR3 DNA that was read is TGTGCCAGCAGCTTGTTCCCTGTAGCATCTGACGAG. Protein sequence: CASSLFPVASDE. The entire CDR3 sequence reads CASSLFPVASDEQYF. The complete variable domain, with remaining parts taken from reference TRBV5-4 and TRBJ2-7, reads ETGVTQSPTHLIKTRGQQVTLRCSSQSGHNTVSWYQQALGQGPQFIFQYYREEENGRGNFPPRFSGLQFPNYSSELNVNALELDDSALYLCASSLFPVASDEQYFGPGTRLTVT.

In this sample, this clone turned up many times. The CDR3 is CASSLRQETQYF. The covered CDR3 bases are TGTGCCAGCAGCTTACGTCAAGAGACC. The chain combines TRBV7-2 with TRBJ2-5; no clear D gene. Sequencing ends 3 residues short of the CDR3 end; the germline J gene provides the rest. CDR1 SGHTA and CDR2 FQGNSA come from the germline V gene. Trimming left V 2 bases short and J 2 bases short, with 3 bases between. The CDR3 has 12 amino acids.

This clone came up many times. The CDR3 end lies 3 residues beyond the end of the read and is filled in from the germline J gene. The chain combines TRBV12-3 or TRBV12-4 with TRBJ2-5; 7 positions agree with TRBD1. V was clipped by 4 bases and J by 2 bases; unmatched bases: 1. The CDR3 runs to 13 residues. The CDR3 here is CASSSDRQETQYF. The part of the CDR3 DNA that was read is TGTGCCAGCAGTTCGGACAGGCAAGAGACC.

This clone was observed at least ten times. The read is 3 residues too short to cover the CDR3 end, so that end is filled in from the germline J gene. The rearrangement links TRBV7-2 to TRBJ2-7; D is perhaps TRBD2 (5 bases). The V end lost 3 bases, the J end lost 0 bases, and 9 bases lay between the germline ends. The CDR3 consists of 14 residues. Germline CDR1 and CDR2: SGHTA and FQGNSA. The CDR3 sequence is CASSLDWSSYEQYF. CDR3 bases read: TGTGCCAGCAGCTTGGACTGGAGCTCCTACGAG.

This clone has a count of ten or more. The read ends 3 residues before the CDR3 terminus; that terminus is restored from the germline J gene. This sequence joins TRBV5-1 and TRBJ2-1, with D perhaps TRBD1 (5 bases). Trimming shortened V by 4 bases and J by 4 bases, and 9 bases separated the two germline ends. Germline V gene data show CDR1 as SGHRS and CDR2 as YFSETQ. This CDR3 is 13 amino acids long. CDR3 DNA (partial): TGCGCCAGCAGCAAGACAGATTACAATGAG. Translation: CASSKTDYNE. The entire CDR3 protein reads CASSKTDYNEQFF.

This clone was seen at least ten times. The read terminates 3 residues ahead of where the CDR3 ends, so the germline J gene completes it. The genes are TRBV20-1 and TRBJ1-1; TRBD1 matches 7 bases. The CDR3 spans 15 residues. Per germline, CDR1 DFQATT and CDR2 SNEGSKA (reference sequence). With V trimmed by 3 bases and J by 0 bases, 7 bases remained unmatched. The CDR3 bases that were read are TGCAGTGCTAGTGCCCGAGACAGGGTGAACACTGAA. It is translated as CSASARDRVNTE. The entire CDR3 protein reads CSASARDRVNTEAFF.

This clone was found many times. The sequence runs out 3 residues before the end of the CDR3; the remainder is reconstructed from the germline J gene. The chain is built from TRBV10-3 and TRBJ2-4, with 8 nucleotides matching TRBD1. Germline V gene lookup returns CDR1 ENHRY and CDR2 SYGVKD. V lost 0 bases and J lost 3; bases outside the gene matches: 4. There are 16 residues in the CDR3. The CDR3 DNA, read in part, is TGTGCCATCAGTGAGTCGGACAGGGCACACAAAAACATT. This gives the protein CAISESDRAHKNI. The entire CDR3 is CAISESDRAHKNIQYF.